Listed here are 4 T cell receptor beta chains from one sample, sequenced in a study of early T cells in non-severe SARS-CoV-2 infection. TCRdb re-called the 5' RACE reads through MiXCR, storing one row per CDR3 protein. This table holds about 59,000 distinct CDR3 sequences, less than 15% found once. The source material was whole blood, sampled at baseline. The receptors shown here come from an adult who was a healthcare worker with PCR-confirmed SARS-CoV-2 infection or an uninfected control (not recorded which).

This clonotype was seen more than once but under ten times. V is TRBV12-3 or TRBV12-4 and J is TRBJ1-6; tentative D call: TRBD1 (5 bases). The CDR3 is 15 amino acids. The germline V and J ends were trimmed by 5 bases and 5 bases, with 13 bases remaining between them. Here the CDR3 reads CASSPGGRDNSPLHF. In DNA form, the CDR3 reads TGTGCCAGCAGTCCCGGGGGACGGGATAATTCACCCCTCCACTTT.

The gene calls are TRBV7-9 and TRBJ1-1; 7 positions agree with TRBD1. V lost 3 bases to trimming and J lost 1 base; unmatched junction nucleotides: 8. Germline lookup yields CDR1 SEHNR and CDR2 FQNEAQ (reference sequence). The CDR3 length is 16 residues. The CDR3 region has the DNA TGTGCCAGCAGCTTTCCCCGGACAGGAGAGAACACTGAAGCTTTCTTT. Protein: CASSFPRTGENTEAFF.

The rearrangement uses TRBV6-6 and TRBJ1-1; D perhaps matches TRBD1 (5 bases). The V gene's germline CDR1 is MNHNY and CDR2 SVGAGI (reference sequence). There are 12 residues in the CDR3. V dropped 5 bases and J dropped 3 bases, with 7 bases sitting between them. CDR3 nucleotides: TGTGCCAGCAGTAAACAGGACACTGAAGCTTTCTTT. Residues: CASSKQDTEAFF.

The chain has TRBV27 and TRBJ1-1; D is unresolved. Trimming pared 6 bases from V and 1 base from J, leaving 12 bases between. Germline V gives CDR1 MNHEY, CDR2 SMNVEV (reference sequence). The CDR3 is 14 residues long. In DNA form, the CDR3 reads TGTGCCAGCAGCCCACGTTGGGCGAACACTGAAGCTTTCTTT. Protein sequence: CASSPRWANTEAFF.